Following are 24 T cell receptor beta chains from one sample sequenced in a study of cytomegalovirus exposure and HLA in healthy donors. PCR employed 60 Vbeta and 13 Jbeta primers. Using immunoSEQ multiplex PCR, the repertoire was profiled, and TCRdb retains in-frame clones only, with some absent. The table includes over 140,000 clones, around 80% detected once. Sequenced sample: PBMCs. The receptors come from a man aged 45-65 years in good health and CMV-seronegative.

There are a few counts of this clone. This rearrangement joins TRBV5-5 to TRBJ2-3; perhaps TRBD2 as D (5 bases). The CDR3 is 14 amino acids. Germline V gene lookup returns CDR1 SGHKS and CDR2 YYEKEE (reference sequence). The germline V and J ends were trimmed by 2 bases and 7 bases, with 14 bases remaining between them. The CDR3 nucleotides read TGTGCCAGCAGCTTCGGGATTGAGTGGAATACGCAGTATTTT. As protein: CASSFGIEWNTQYF.

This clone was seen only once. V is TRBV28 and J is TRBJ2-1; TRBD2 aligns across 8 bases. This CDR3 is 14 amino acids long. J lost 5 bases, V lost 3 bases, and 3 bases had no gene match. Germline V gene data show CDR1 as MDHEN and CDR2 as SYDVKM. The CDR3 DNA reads TGTGCCAGCAGTTTTAGCGGGATAAACAATGAGCAGTTCTTC. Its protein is CASSFSGINNEQFF.

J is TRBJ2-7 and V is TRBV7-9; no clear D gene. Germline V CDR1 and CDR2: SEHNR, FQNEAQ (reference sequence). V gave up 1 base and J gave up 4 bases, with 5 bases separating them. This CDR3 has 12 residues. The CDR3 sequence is CASSLVLYEQYF. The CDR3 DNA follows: TGTGCCAGCAGCTTAGTTTTATACGAGCAGTACTTC. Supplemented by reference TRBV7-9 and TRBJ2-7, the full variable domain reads DTGVSQNPRHKITKRGQNVTFRCDPISEHNRLYWYRQTLGQGPEFLTYFQNEAQLEKSRLLSDRFSAERPKGSFSTLEIQRTEQGDSAMYLCASSLVLYEQYFGPGTRLTVT.

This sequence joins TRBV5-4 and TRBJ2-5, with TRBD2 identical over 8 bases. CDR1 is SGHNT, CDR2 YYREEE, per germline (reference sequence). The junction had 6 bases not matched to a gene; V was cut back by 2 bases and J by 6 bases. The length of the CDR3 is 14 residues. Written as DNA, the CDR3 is TGTGCCAGCAGCTTCGGGGGGGCCGGTCAGACCCAGTACTTC. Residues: CASSFGGAGQTQYF.

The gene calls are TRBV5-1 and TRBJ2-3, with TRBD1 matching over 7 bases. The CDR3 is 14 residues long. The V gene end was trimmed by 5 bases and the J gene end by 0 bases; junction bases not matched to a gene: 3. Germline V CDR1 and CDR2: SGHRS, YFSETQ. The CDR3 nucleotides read TGCGCCAGCAGGATGGACAGGAGCACAGATACGCAGTATTTT. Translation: CASRMDRSTDTQYF.

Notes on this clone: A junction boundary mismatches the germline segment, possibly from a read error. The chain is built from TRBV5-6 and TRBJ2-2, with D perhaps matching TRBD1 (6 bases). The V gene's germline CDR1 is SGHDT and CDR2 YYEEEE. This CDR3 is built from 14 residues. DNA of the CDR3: TGTGCCAGCAGTTTGGACAGATTCACCGGGGAGCTGTTTTTT. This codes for CASSLDRFTGELFF.

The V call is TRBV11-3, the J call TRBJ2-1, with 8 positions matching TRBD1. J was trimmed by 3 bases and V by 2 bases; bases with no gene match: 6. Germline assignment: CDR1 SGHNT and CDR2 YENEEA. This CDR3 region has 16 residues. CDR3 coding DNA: TGTGCCAGCAGCTTATGGACAGGGAGCGACTACAATGAGCAGTTCTTC. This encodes CASSLWTGSDYNEQFF.

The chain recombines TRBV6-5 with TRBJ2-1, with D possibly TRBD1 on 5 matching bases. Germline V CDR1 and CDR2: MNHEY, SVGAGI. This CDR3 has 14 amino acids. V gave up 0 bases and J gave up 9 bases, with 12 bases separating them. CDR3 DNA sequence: TGTGCCAGCAGTTACTCCCTGGGAACAGGTGAGCAGTTCTTC. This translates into CASSYSLGTGEQFF.

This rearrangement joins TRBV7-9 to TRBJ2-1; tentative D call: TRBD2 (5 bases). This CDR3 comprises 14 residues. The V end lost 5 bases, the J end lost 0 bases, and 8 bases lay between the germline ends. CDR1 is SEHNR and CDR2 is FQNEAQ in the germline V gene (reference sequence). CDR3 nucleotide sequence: TGTGCCAGCAGCAAGGACTTCTCCTACAATGAGCAGTTCTTC. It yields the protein CASSKDFSYNEQFF.

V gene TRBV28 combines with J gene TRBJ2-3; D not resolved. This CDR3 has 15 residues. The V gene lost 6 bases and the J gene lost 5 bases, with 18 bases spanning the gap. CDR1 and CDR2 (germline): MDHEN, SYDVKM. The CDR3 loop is CASSPVYSSRDTQYF. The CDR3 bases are TGTGCCAGCAGCCCCGTTTATTCGAGTAGAGATACGCAGTATTTT.

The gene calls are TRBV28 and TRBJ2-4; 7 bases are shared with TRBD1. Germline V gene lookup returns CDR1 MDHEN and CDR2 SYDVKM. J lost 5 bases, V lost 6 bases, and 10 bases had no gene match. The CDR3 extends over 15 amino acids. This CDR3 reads CASRNRGGIENIQYF. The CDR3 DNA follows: TGTGCCAGCAGAAACAGGGGTGGGATCGAAAACATTCAGTACTTC.

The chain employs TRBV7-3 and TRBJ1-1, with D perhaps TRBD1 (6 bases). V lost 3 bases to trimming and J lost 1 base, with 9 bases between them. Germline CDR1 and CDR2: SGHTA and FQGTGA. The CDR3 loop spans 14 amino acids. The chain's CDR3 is CASSLGQPNTEAFF. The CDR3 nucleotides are TGTGCCAGCAGCTTGGGACAACCGAACACTGAAGCTTTCTTT.

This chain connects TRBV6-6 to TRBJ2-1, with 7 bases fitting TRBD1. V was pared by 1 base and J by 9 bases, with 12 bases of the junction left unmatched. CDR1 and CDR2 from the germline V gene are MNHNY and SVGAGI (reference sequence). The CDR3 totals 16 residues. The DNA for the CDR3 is TGTGCCAGCAGTTACTTCACGACAGGGCATTGGGGTGAGCAGTTCTTC. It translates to CASSYFTTGHWGEQFF.

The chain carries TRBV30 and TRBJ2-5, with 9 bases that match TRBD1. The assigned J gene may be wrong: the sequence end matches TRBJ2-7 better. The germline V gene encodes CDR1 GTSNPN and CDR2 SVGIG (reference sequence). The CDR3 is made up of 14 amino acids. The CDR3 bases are TGTGCCTGGAGCCTTATACAGGGGGCATACGAGCAGTACTTC. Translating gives CAWSLIQGAYEQYF.

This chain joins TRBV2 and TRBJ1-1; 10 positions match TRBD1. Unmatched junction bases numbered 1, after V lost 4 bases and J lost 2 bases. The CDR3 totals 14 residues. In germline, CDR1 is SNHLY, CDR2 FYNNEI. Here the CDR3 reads CASSATGGNTEAFF. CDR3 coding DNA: TGTGCCAGCAGTGCGACAGGGGGCAACACTGAAGCTTTCTTT.

CDR3 nucleotide sequence: TGCGCCAGCAGCCCGAGACAGGGGACCTCCTACGAGCAGTACTTC. It translates to CASSPRQGTSYEQYF. The genes are TRBV5-1 and TRBJ2-7; 8 bases map to TRBD1. The CDR3 runs to 15 residues. V lost 4 bases to trimming and J lost 0 bases; unmatched junction nucleotides: 6. Germline CDR1 is SGHRS and CDR2 is YFSETQ.

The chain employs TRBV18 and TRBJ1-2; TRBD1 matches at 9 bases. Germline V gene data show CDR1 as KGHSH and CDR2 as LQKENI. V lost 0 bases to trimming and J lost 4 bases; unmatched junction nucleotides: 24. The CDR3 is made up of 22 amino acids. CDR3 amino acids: CASSPPAYSSSAVGQGLYGYTF. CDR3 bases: TGTGCCAGCTCACCACCTGCTTATTCTTCTTCCGCGGTCGGACAGGGGCTCTATGGCTACACCTTC.

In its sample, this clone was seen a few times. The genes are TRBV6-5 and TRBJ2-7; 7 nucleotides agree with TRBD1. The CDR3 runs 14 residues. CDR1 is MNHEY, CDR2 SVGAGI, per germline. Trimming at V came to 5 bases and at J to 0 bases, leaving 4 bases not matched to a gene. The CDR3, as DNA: TGTGCCAGCAGTCTGGACAGGAGCTCCTACGAGCAGTACTTC. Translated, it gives CASSLDRSSYEQYF.

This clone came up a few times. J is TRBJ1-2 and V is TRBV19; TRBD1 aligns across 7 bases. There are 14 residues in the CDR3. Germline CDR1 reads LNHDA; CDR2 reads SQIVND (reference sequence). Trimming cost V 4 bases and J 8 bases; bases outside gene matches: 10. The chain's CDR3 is CASSTRQGRSGYTF. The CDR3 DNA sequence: TGTGCCAGTAGTACAAGACAGGGACGCTCGGGCTACACCTTC. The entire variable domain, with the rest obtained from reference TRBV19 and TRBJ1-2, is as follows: DGGITQSPKYLFRKEGQNVTLSCEQNLNHDAMYWYRQDPGQGLRLIYYSQIVNDFQKGDIAEGYSVSREKKESFPLTVTSAQKNPTAFYLCASSTRQGRSGYTFGSGTRLTVV.

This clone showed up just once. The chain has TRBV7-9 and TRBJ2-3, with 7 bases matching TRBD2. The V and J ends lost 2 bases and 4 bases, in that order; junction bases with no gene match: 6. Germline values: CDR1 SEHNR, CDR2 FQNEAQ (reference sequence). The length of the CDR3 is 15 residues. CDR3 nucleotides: TGTGCCAGCAGCTTAATCCCGGCGGGGGCAGATACGCAGTATTTT. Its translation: CASSLIPAGADTQYF.

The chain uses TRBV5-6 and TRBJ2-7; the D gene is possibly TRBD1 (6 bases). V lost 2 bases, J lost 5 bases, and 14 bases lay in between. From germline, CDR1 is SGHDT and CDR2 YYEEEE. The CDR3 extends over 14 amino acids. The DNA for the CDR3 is TGTGCCAGCAGCTTAACGTCAGGGGCAGACGAGCAGTACTTC. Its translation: CASSLTSGADEQYF.

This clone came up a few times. The CDR3 DNA sequence: TGTGCCAGCAGCTTAGCGGGGGACAATTACGAGCAGTACTTC. Translated, it gives CASSLAGDNYEQYF. The chain combines TRBV7-9 with TRBJ2-7, with D perhaps TRBD1 (6 bases). Per germline, CDR1 SEHNR and CDR2 FQNEAQ (reference sequence). V lost 0 bases and J lost 4, with 10 bases in between. CDR3 length: 14 amino acids.

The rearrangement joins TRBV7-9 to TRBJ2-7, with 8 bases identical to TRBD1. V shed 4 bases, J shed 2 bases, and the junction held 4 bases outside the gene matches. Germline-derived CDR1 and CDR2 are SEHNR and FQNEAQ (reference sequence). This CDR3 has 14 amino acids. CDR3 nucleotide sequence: TGTGCCAGCAGCTCAGGGGACAGGCCCTACGAGCAGTACTTC. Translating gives CASSSGDRPYEQYF.

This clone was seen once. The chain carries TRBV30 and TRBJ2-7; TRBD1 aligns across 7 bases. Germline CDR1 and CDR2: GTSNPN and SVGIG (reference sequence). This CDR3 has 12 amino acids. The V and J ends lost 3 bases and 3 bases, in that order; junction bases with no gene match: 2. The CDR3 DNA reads TGTGCCTGGAGGAGGGGGCTCTACGAGCAGTACTTC. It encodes CAWRRGLYEQYF.